The clone carrying this TCR beta chain appeared many times. Its antigen is currently unknown. The source of the sample is a study of T-cell reconstitution after alpha-beta-depleted transplantation in children. This sample's TCRbeta library carried unique molecular identifier barcodes. TCRdb re-derived calls from the PCR reads in MiXCR, one entry per CDR3 protein. In the table there are 250,000 to 300,000 distinct CDR3 sequences, nearly 8% of which are singletons. Overall study findings and caveats: Several patients had high TCRbeta diversity at day 60; it came from surviving recipient T cells and thymic progenitors. T-cell numbers and diversity, one year after transplant, stemmed largely from T cells that were newly produced. Several hundred expanded graft clones reportedly supplied alpha-beta T cells about two months after transplant.

The CDR3 runs to 16 residues. The trim removed 3 bases at V and 3 bases at J, leaving 5 bases unmatched. The chain links TRBV12-3 or TRBV12-4 to TRBJ2-2; TRBD1 matches at 9 bases. Sequenced here: peripheral blood, sampled 360 days after TCRalphabeta/CD19-depleted stem cell transplant. The origin of this receptor is a female patient under 10 years old who had a stem cell transplant for Fanconi anemia, so the T cells may come from the graft donor. The CDR3 sequence: CASSFGQGMDTGELFF. CDR3 DNA: TGTGCCAGCAGTTTCGGACAGGGGATGGACACCGGGGAGCTGTTTTTT.